The 6 T cell receptor beta chains below were found in one sample sequenced in a study of T cell clones after liver transplantation. This table comes from immunoSEQ multiplex PCR, and its TCRdb copy is limited to in-frame clones, with some not included. This repertoire shows about 70,000 clones, roughly 80% found once; its top ten account for approximately 0.81%. The source was CD4+ T cells from blood, collected 12 months after liver transplant. The source is a human patient who received a liver transplant. The graft donor may account for some of the T cells.

This chain connects TRBV7-9 to TRBJ2-1; maybe TRBD1 (6 bases). Germline V gives CDR1 SEHNR, CDR2 FQNEAQ (reference sequence). V lost 0 bases to trimming and J lost 0 bases, with 12 bases between them. The CDR3 totals 17 residues. CDR3 residues: CASSLALGASSYNEQFF. In nucleotides, the CDR3 is TGTGCCAGCAGCTTAGCTTTGGGGGCCAGCTCCTACAATGAGCAGTTCTTC.

By share, this clone ranks as medium-sized. J is TRBJ1-5 and V is TRBV5-1; no clear D. CDR1 SGHRS and CDR2 YFSETQ come from the germline V gene. Trimming stripped 0 bases from V and 9 bases from J, with 7 bases between. The CDR3 runs to 12 residues. The CDR3 here is CASSLAARPQHF. The CDR3, as DNA: TGCGCCAGCAGCTTGGCGGCAAGGCCCCAGCATTTT.

V and J are TRBV4-1 and TRBJ2-7, with TRBD1 matching over 11 bases. The CDR3 has 16 amino acids. V lost 2 bases and J lost 2; bases outside the gene matches: 5. Looked up from germline, CDR1 is MGHRA and CDR2 is YSYEKL. CDR3 nucleotides: TGCGCCAGCAGCCAAACACCGGGACAGGGGGCCTACGAGCAGTACTTC. Encoded protein: CASSQTPGQGAYEQYF.

This chain uses TRBV7-3 with TRBJ2-3; D unclear. Between the trimmed V and J ends, which lost 3 bases and 2 bases, there was a span of 9 bases. Germline V lookup: CDR1 SGHTA, CDR2 FQGTGA. The CDR3 contains 14 residues. CDR3 residues: CASSFSGYTDTQYF. The CDR3 region has the DNA TGTGCCAGCAGCTTTTCCGGCTACACAGATACGCAGTATTTT. The full variable domain, its missing parts supplied by reference TRBV7-3 and TRBJ2-3, is GAGVSQTPSNKVTEKGKYVELRCDPISGHTALYWYRQSLGQGPEFLIYFQGTGAADDSGLPNDRFFAVRPEGSVSTLKIQRTERGDSAVYLCASSFSGYTDTQYFGPGTRLTVL.

The gene calls are TRBV6-6 and TRBJ1-2; tentatively, D is TRBD1 (5 bases). The CDR3 spans 14 residues. Trimming stripped 6 bases from V and 0 bases from J, with 11 bases between. CDR1 is MNHNY, CDR2 SVGAGI, per germline (reference sequence). CDR3 amino acids: CASSPGLTNYGYTF. The CDR3 DNA reads as TGTGCCAGCAGCCCGGGACTGACTAACTATGGCTACACCTTC.

This sequence joins TRBV7-3 and TRBJ2-2; 11 nucleotides agree with TRBD2. The trim removed 0 bases at V and 6 bases at J, leaving 12 bases unmatched. The CDR3 consists of 19 residues. The germline V gene encodes CDR1 SGHTA and CDR2 FQGTGA. The CDR3, as DNA: TGTGCCAGCAGCTTAACAGGGACTAGCGGAACGGGGGTCGCCGGGGAGCTGTTTTTT. It encodes CASSLTGTSGTGVAGELFF.